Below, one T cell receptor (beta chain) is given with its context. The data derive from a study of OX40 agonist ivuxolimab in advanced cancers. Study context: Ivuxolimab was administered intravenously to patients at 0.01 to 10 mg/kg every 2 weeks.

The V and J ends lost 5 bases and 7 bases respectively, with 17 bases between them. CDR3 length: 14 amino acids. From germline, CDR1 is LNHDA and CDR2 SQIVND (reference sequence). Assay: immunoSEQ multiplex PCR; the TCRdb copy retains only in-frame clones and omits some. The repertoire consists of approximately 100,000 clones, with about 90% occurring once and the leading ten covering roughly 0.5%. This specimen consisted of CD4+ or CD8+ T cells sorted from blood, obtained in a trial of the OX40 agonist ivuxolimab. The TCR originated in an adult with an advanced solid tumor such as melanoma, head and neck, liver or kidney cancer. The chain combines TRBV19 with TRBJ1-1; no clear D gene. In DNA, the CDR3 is TGTGCCAGTAGTGTTGGGTGGATAATGGGTGAAGCTTTCTTT. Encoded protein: CASSVGWIMGEAFF.